The rows below give T cell receptor beta chains drawn from one sample of a study of identical twins. TCRdb redid the calling of the 5' RACE reads with MiXCR, one entry per CDR3 protein. This sample has more than 400,000 distinct CDR3 sequences, with 15% found just once. This same sample was also part of a study on yellow fever vaccine responses in identical twins.

The specimen sequenced was CD4+ T cells sorted from blood. These receptors came from a woman in her late teens or twenties in good health. Each CDR3 is given with its conserved first and last residue. A D gene is named only where the DNA matches it firmly. Expanded clones get a size class; other rows say once, few or many, or leave the size out.

D: NA
V: TRBV3-1
size: few
J: TRBJ2-2
CDR3: CASSRSLGGELFF
DNA: TGTGCCAGCAGCCGCTCACTCGGGGGGGAGCTGTTTTTT

D: TRBD2
V: TRBV15
size: NA
J: TRBJ2-1
CDR3: CATSRAPSGDEQFF
DNA: TGTGCCACCAGCAGAGCTCCTAGCGGTGATGAGCAGTTCTTC

D: NA
V: TRBV4-1
size: few
J: TRBJ2-7
CDR3: CASSQNEGLHEQYF
DNA: TGCGCCAGCAGCCAAAATGAAGGCTTACACGAGCAGTACTTC

D: NA
V: TRBV10-3
size: few
J: TRBJ1-1
CDR3: CAIGGAQEADTEAFF
DNA: TGTGCCATCGGGGGGGCGCAGGAGGCGGACACTGAAGCTTTCTTT

D: NA
V: TRBV4-1
size: few
J: TRBJ1-2
CDR3: CASSQDSGLYGYTF
DNA: TGCGCCAGCAGCCAAGACTCAGGGCTGTATGGCTACACCTTC

D: TRBD1
V: TRBV24-1
size: NA
J: TRBJ2-7
CDR3: CATSDAGQGVPYEQYF
DNA: TGTGCCACCAGTGATGCCGGGCAGGGGGTGCCCTACGAGCAGTACTTC

D: TRBD1
V: TRBV6-5
size: NA
J: TRBJ1-5
CDR3: CASSYSRQGLGNQPQHF
DNA: TGTGCCAGCAGTTACTCTAGACAGGGTTTGGGCAATCAGCCCCAGCATTTT

D: TRBD2
V: TRBV11-3
size: NA
J: TRBJ2-5
CDR3: CASSWGGSVQETQYF
DNA: TGTGCCAGCAGCTGGGGGGGGAGCGTCCAAGAGACCCAGTACTTC

D: NA
V: TRBV20-1
size: many
J: TRBJ2-5
CDR3: CSATGKVQETQYF
DNA: TGCAGTGCTACCGGGAAAGTTCAAGAGACCCAGTACTTC

D: NA
V: TRBV5-1
size: NA
J: TRBJ1-1
CDR3: CASSAVRSNTEAFF
DNA: TGCGCCAGCAGCGCGGTTAGATCGAACACTGAAGCTTTCTTT

D: TRBD2
V: TRBV7-9
size: few
J: TRBJ2-5
CDR3: CASSSRTSGETQYF
DNA: TGTGCCAGCAGCTCACGGACTAGCGGAGAGACCCAGTACTTC

D: NA
V: TRBV7-9
size: few
J: TRBJ1-2
CDR3: CASNLGGSGYTF
DNA: TGTGCCAGCAACTTGGGGGGGTCGGGCTACACCTTC

D: NA
V: TRBV5-1
size: many
J: TRBJ2-2
CDR3: CASSFGDPNTGELFF
DNA: TGCGCCAGCAGCTTCGGGGACCCGAACACCGGGGAGCTGTTTTTT

D: TRBD2
V: TRBV24-1
size: NA
J: TRBJ2-1
CDR3: CATSVSGTSGSTNEQFF
DNA: TGTGCCACCAGTGTTTCCGGGACTAGCGGGAGTACAAATGAGCAGTTCTTC

D: NA
V: TRBV6-5
size: NA
J: TRBJ1-6
CDR3: CASSYSGLVSPLHF
DNA: TGTGCCAGCAGTTATTCGGGATTAGTGTCACCCCTCCACTTT

D: TRBD1
V: TRBV11-3
size: NA
J: TRBJ2-2
CDR3: CASSSRTGVITGELFF
DNA: TGTGCCAGCAGCTCTCGGACAGGGGTTATCACCGGGGAGCTGTTTTTT

D: NA
V: TRBV5-6
size: few
J: TRBJ2-2
CDR3: CASSSGVYGTGELFF
DNA: TGTGCCAGCAGCTCGGGTGTTTACGGCACCGGGGAGCTGTTTTTT

D: TRBD2
V: TRBV10-3
size: NA
J: TRBJ2-7
CDR3: CAISELAVYEQYF
DNA: TGTGCCATCAGTGAACTAGCGGTCTACGAGCAGTACTTC

D: NA
V: TRBV7-9
size: NA
J: TRBJ2-5
CDR3: CASSLMTEEETQYF
DNA: TGTGCCAGCAGCTTAATGACAGAAGAAGAGACCCAGTACTTC

D: TRBD1
V: TRBV15
size: few
J: TRBJ2-7
CDR3: CATSLGQGPYEQYF
DNA: TGTGCCACCAGTTTAGGACAGGGGCCCTACGAGCAGTACTTC

D: NA
V: TRBV6-5
size: NA
J: TRBJ2-5
CDR3: CASSYDTSETQYF
DNA: TGTGCCAGCAGTTACGACACCTCAGAGACCCAGTACTTC

D: NA
V: TRBV11-3
size: few
J: TRBJ1-1
CDR3: CASSFGSGPPNTEAFF
DNA: TGTGCCAGCAGCTTTGGGTCGGGACCGCCGAACACTGAAGCTTTCTTT

D: TRBD1
V: TRBV4-2
size: few
J: TRBJ1-3
CDR3: CASSQGGGSSGNTIYF
DNA: TGTGCCAGCAGCCAGGGAGGGGGCAGCTCTGGAAACACCATATATTTT

D: TRBD1
V: TRBV6-4
size: few
J: TRBJ2-2
CDR3: CASSQTAPGQGSTGELFF
DNA: TGTGCCAGCAGCCAGACAGCCCCGGGACAGGGGAGTACCGGGGAGCTGTTTTTT

D: TRBD1
V: TRBV28
size: many
J: TRBJ2-5
CDR3: CASSLPRTGQETQYF
DNA: TGTGCCAGCAGTTTACCTCGGACAGGCCAAGAGACCCAGTACTTC

D: NA
V: TRBV14
size: NA
J: TRBJ2-5
CDR3: CASSQVGRGTQETQYF
DNA: TGTGCCAGCAGCCAAGTTGGCCGGGGAACTCAAGAGACCCAGTACTTC

D: NA
V: TRBV27
size: few
J: TRBJ2-7
CDR3: CASTSWFGFAEQYF
DNA: TGTGCCAGCACCTCCTGGTTCGGCTTTGCAGAGCAGTACTTC

D: NA
V: TRBV11-2
size: many
J: TRBJ2-1
CDR3: CASSLIGGSTYNEQFF
DNA: TGTGCCAGCAGCCTGATAGGGGGAAGCACCTACAATGAGCAGTTCTTC

D: NA
V: TRBV6-2/TRBV6-3
size: few
J: TRBJ2-7
CDR3: CASSPKGPIYEQYF
DNA: TGTGCCAGCAGTCCCAAGGGACCCATCTACGAGCAGTACTTC

D: NA
V: TRBV7-9
size: NA
J: TRBJ1-1
CDR3: CASSLMLTDTEAFF
DNA: TGTGCCAGCAGCTTAATGCTAACGGACACTGAAGCTTTCTTT

D: TRBD2
V: TRBV11-2
size: NA
J: TRBJ2-5
CDR3: CASSQMGLAGIQETQYF
DNA: TGTGCCAGCAGCCAGATGGGTCTAGCGGGTATCCAAGAGACCCAGTACTTC

D: NA
V: TRBV15
size: few
J: TRBJ1-1
CDR3: CATSRDRRQNTEAFF
DNA: TGTGCCACCAGCAGAGATAGACGGCAGAACACTGAAGCTTTCTTT

D: NA
V: TRBV19
size: NA
J: TRBJ2-3
CDR3: CASSKAGLNTDTQYF
DNA: TGTGCCAGTAGTAAAGCAGGGCTAAACACAGATACGCAGTATTTT

D: NA
V: TRBV3-1
size: NA
J: TRBJ2-5
CDR3: CASSLQGGRQETQYF
DNA: TGTGCCAGCAGCCTCCAGGGAGGACGTCAAGAGACCCAGTACTTC

D: NA
V: TRBV12-3/TRBV12-4
size: NA
J: TRBJ2-2
CDR3: CASSPSRGRTGELFF
DNA: TGTGCCAGCAGTCCCTCGAGGGGCAGGACCGGGGAGCTGTTTTTT

D: NA
V: TRBV20-1
size: NA
J: TRBJ2-2
CDR3: CSASQGGSRAIGELFF
DNA: TGCAGTGCTTCCCAGGGGGGGTCCAGGGCAATCGGGGAGCTGTTTTTT

D: TRBD2
V: TRBV29-1
size: NA
J: TRBJ2-3
CDR3: CSASSGSSTDTQYF
DNA: TGCAGCGCGTCTAGCGGGAGTAGCACAGATACGCAGTATTTT

D: NA
V: TRBV20-1
size: NA
J: TRBJ2-2
CDR3: CSAVRVSGELFF
DNA: TGCAGTGCTGTCAGGGTTTCCGGGGAGCTGTTTTTT

D: TRBD2
V: TRBV20-1
size: NA
J: TRBJ2-1
CDR3: CSASPAGGPVEQFF
DNA: TGCAGTGCTAGTCCAGCGGGAGGGCCGGTTGAGCAGTTCTTC

D: TRBD2
V: TRBV5-6
size: NA
J: TRBJ2-7
CDR3: CASSLLTSGRLQYF
DNA: TGTGCCAGCAGCTTGTTGACTAGCGGGAGGTTGCAGTACTTC

D: TRBD1
V: TRBV5-6
size: many
J: TRBJ1-6
CDR3: CASSFNRGSRSPLHF
DNA: TGTGCCAGCAGCTTCAACAGGGGATCGCGATCACCCCTCCACTTT

D: TRBD2
V: TRBV6-1
size: few
J: TRBJ2-1
CDR3: CASRSPGLADNEQFF
DNA: TGTGCCAGCAGGTCCCCGGGACTAGCGGACAATGAGCAGTTCTTC

D: NA
V: TRBV4-1
size: NA
J: TRBJ2-5
CDR3: CASSQDQGYTETQYF
DNA: TGCGCCAGCAGCCAAGATCAGGGCTACACGGAGACCCAGTACTTC

D: NA
V: TRBV28
size: few
J: TRBJ2-5
CDR3: CASSFPQGRQTQYF
DNA: TGTGCCAGCAGTTTCCCGCAGGGGAGACAGACCCAGTACTTC

D: TRBD2
V: TRBV3-1
size: few
J: TRBJ2-1
CDR3: CASSQAGTSGSKKAEQFF
DNA: TGTGCCAGCAGCCAAGCCGGGACTAGCGGGAGTAAGAAGGCTGAGCAGTTCTTC

D: TRBD1
V: TRBV6-1
size: NA
J: TRBJ2-7
CDR3: CASRIDEGQGVHEQYF
DNA: TGTGCCAGCAGAATCGACGAGGGACAGGGGGTCCACGAGCAGTACTTC

D: NA
V: TRBV6-5
size: NA
J: TRBJ2-3
CDR3: CASSYWGAGRTDTQYF
DNA: TGTGCCAGCAGTTATTGGGGGGCCGGTCGAACAGATACGCAGTATTTT

D: NA
V: TRBV5-1
size: NA
J: TRBJ2-2
CDR3: CASSLGVTNTGELFF
DNA: TGCGCCAGCAGCTTAGGAGTTACGAACACCGGGGAGCTGTTTTTT

D: NA
V: TRBV7-3
size: NA
J: TRBJ2-1
CDR3: CASSSRPYNSEQFF
DNA: TGTGCCAGCAGCTCGCGGCCCTACAATAGCGAGCAGTTCTTC

D: NA
V: TRBV24-1
size: NA
J: TRBJ2-3
CDR3: CATSDFQPPARGGFADTQYF
DNA: TGTGCCACCAGTGATTTTCAACCCCCAGCGCGGGGCGGGTTTGCAGATACGCAGTATTTT

D: NA
V: TRBV25-1
size: NA
J: TRBJ2-6
CDR3: CASSAGSGANVLTF
DNA: TGTGCCAGCAGTGCCGGTTCTGGGGCCAACGTCCTGACTTTC

D: TRBD1
V: TRBV15
size: few
J: TRBJ1-5
CDR3: CATSRAGGGQPQHF
DNA: TGTGCCACCAGCAGAGCAGGGGGCGGGCAGCCCCAGCATTTT

D: NA
V: TRBV20-1
size: many
J: TRBJ1-1
CDR3: CSAASGGDTEAFF
DNA: TGCAGTGCTGCCTCCGGGGGTGATACTGAAGCTTTCTTT

D: NA
V: TRBV18
size: NA
J: TRBJ2-2
CDR3: CASSVRTSNTGELFF
DNA: TGTGCCAGCTCAGTAAGGACATCGAACACCGGGGAGCTGTTTTTT

D: NA
V: TRBV15
size: few
J: TRBJ1-1
CDR3: CATTQGWSEAFF
DNA: TGTGCCACCACCCAGGGTTGGTCTGAAGCTTTCTTT

D: TRBD1
V: TRBV7-8
size: NA
J: TRBJ2-1
CDR3: CASSLMTGIDNEQFF
DNA: TGTGCCAGCAGCTTAATGACAGGGATCGACAATGAGCAGTTCTTC

D: TRBD2
V: TRBV10-2
size: NA
J: TRBJ2-1
CDR3: CASTSGINEQFF
DNA: TGCGCCAGCACGAGCGGGATTAATGAGCAGTTCTTC

D: NA
V: TRBV10-3
size: few
J: TRBJ2-1
CDR3: CAISEASVDEQFF
DNA: TGTGCCATCAGTGAGGCTAGTGTGGATGAGCAGTTCTTC

D: TRBD1
V: TRBV6-1
size: few
J: TRBJ1-2
CDR3: CASRTGGRYGYTF
DNA: TGTGCCAGCAGGACAGGGGGACGCTATGGCTACACCTTC

D: NA
V: TRBV15
size: few
J: TRBJ2-3
CDR3: CATSRDLTGSTDTQYF
DNA: TGTGCCACCAGCAGAGATCTCACAGGTAGCACAGATACGCAGTATTTT